These 3 T cell receptor beta chains came from one sample sequenced in a study of prognosis after radiotherapy for stage I lung cancer. Genomic DNA yielded TCR beta CDR3, amplified by two-round multiplex PCR. Primers specific to each TRBV and TRBJ gene were used in first-round PCR. TCRdb re-called the multiplex PCR reads through MiXCR, storing one row per CDR3 protein. The table has about 14,000 distinct CDR3 sequences, roughly 31% seen once; the top ten hold around a quarter. This specimen consisted of PBMCs, obtained before or after stereotactic body radiation therapy (not recorded which). All receptors come from a donor aged 50 or older with non-small cell lung cancer.

The table lists this clonotype with many counts. V gene TRBV19 combines with J gene TRBJ1-5; D unclear. CDR1 LNHDA and CDR2 SQIVND come from the germline V gene (reference sequence). This CDR3 has 16 amino acids. V gave up 1 base and J gave up 1 base, with 11 bases separating them. This CDR3 is CASSIAMGKSNQPQHF. The CDR3 DNA follows: TGTGCCAGTAGTATAGCCATGGGGAAGAGCAATCAGCCCCAGCATTTT.

This clonotype was seen ten or more times. The chain is built from TRBV20-1 and TRBJ1-2; D ambiguous. V dropped 4 bases and J dropped 8 bases, with 17 bases sitting between them. The CDR3 totals 13 residues. Germline assignment: CDR1 DFQATT and CDR2 SNEGSKA (reference sequence). CDR3 sequence reads: CSANLAGMGGYTF. The CDR3 region has the DNA TGCAGTGCTAATTTGGCCGGAATGGGGGGCTACACCTTC.

In its sample, this clonotype was seen a few times. Only one base separates this from a far larger clonotype, so it likely reflects a read error. The V call is TRBV6-2 or TRBV6-3, the J call TRBJ1-1; D is undetermined. Trimming shortened V by 6 bases and J by 5 bases, and 13 bases separated the two germline ends. The CDR3 consists of 13 residues. Germline CDR1 is MNHEY and CDR2 is SVGEGT. The chain's CDR3 is CASRPGLGTEAFF. CDR3 nucleotides: TGTGCCAGCAGACCGGGCCTGGGGACTGAAGCTTTCTTT.